This TCR beta chain appears in the sequencing data of a study of TIL therapy for anti-PD-1-resistant metastatic lung cancer. V was clipped by 5 bases and J by 6 bases; unmatched bases: 10. This CDR3 spans 14 amino acids. The germline V gene encodes CDR1 MNHNS and CDR2 SASEGT. The time point is: pre-treatment sample, taken before nivolumab and TIL therapy. Most excised metastases sampled were pleural nodules or supraclavicular lymph nodes. Sequencing used immunoSEQ v3. Libraries were prepared by immunoSEQ multiplex PCR; TCRdb keeps only in-frame clonotypes and omits some of them. Of under 6,500 clones in the sample, approximately 66% are singletons; the top ten hold 17%.

The chain employs TRBV6-1 and TRBJ2-7, with 7 bases matching TRBD1. The source of this sequence is a person aged 25-85 years with non-small cell lung cancer. The material was tumor tissue, obtained at baseline. The CDR3 loop reads CASSYKVAGGEQYV. CDR3 nucleotide sequence: TGTGCCAGCAGTTATAAGGTAGCAGGGGGCGAGCAGTACGTC.